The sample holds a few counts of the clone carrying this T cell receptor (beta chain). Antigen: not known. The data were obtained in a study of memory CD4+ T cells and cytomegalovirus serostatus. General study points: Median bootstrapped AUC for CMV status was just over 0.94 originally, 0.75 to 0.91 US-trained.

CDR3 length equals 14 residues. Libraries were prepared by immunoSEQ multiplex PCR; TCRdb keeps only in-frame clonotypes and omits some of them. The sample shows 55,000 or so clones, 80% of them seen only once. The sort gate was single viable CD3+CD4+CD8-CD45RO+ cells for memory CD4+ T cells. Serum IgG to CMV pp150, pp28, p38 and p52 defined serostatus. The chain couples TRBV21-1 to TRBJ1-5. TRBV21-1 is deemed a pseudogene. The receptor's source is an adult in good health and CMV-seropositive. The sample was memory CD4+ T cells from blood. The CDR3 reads CASSKCGRLQPQHF. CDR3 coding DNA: TGTGCCAGCAGCAAATGCGGGCGGTTGCAGCCCCAGCATTTT.